Each of the 13 T cell receptor beta chains below was sequenced from the same sample in a study of T cell responses to AZD1222 COVID-19 vaccine. Method: immunoSEQ multiplex PCR; TCRdb's copy keeps in-frame clones and lacks some. Seen here are 90,000 or so clones, about 88% observed once, and the top ten hold roughly 19%. Source: peripheral blood, taken on day 0 of AZD1222 vaccination. The receptor source for this set is an adult in good health.

The chain links TRBV18 to TRBJ1-4; TRBD1 matches at 8 bases. The CDR3 consists of 16 residues. Germline values: CDR1 KGHSH, CDR2 LQKENI. Trimming removed 3 bases from V and 8 bases from J; junction bases left unmatched: 11. CDR3 DNA sequence: TGTGCCAGCTCACCGTCGGACAGGGCCTTTGAGGAAAAACTGTTTTTT. It codes for CASSPSDRAFEEKLFF.

The rearrangement joins TRBV19 to TRBJ2-7; 8 nucleotides match TRBD2. Germline CDR1 and CDR2: LNHDA and SQIVND (reference sequence). The CDR3 has 13 residues. With 3 bases clipped from V and 4 bases from J, the junction kept 2 bases outside the gene matches. The CDR3 coding sequence is TGTGCCAGTAGTATGGGGACTAGGTACGAGCAGTACTTC. Its protein product is CASSMGTRYEQYF.

This clone was observed a single time. This rearrangement joins TRBV27 to TRBJ1-6, with TRBD1 matching 8 bases. Losses at the gene ends were 8 bases for V and 14 bases for J; bases not matched to a gene: 14. The CDR3 is made up of 14 amino acids. Germline-derived CDR1 and CDR2 are MNHEY and SMNVEV (reference sequence). This chain's CDR3 is CASGDRTGPITLHF. CDR3 nucleotides: TGTGCCAGCGGAGACAGGACAGGGCCTATAACCCTCCACTTT.

The rearrangement joins TRBV18 to TRBJ1-5, with D possibly TRBD1 on 5 matching bases. This CDR3 region has 13 residues. Deletions cut 4 bases from V and 5 bases from J, with 9 bases between. Germline-derived CDR1 and CDR2 are KGHSH and LQKENI. CDR3 DNA: TGTGCCAGCTCACAAGGGGTGGATCAGCCCCAGCATTTT. This encodes CASSQGVDQPQHF.

The chain couples TRBV28 to TRBJ2-7, with D maybe TRBD1 (6 bases). The CDR3 sequence is 12 residues long. Germline V gene sequence: CDR1 MDHEN, CDR2 SYDVKM. Trimming shortened V by 6 bases and J by 3 bases, and 9 bases separated the two germline ends. The CDR3 DNA reads TGTGCCAGCAGCTACAGGGACTACGAGCAGTACTTC. Its translation: CASSYRDYEQYF.

The chain recombines TRBV9 with TRBJ2-5; 7 bases are shared with TRBD1. J was trimmed by 7 bases and V by 4 bases; bases with no gene match: 10. CDR1 is SGDLS, CDR2 YYNGEE, per germline. This CDR3 contains 14 residues. The CDR3 protein is CASSLHDRVGTQYF. The DNA for the CDR3 is TGTGCCAGCAGCCTTCATGACAGGGTCGGGACCCAGTACTTC.

The J gene is TRBJ2-1, the V gene TRBV28, with no clear D. The CDR3 runs to 9 residues. Germline CDR1 reads MDHEN; CDR2 reads SYDVKM. CDR3 sequence: CGSHNEQFF. CDR3 DNA: TGTGGCTCTCACAATGAGCAGTTCTTC.

This clone was observed a single time. The chain's CDR3 is CASSDQGFQYF. Written as DNA, the CDR3 is TGTGCCAGCAGTGACCAGGGGTTCCAGTACTTC. This sequence joins TRBV25-1 and TRBJ2-5, with TRBD1 as a possible D gene (6 bases). Trimming took 3 bases from V and 10 from J, leaving 9 bases between them. The CDR3 is 11 residues long. Germline-derived CDR1 and CDR2 are MGHDK and SYGVNS.

The chain is built from TRBV28 and TRBJ1-4, with D unclear. Germline V CDR1 and CDR2: MDHEN, SYDVKM. The CDR3 runs 17 residues. V was cut by 4 bases and J by 3 bases, with 18 bases left in between. The CDR3 DNA is TGTGCCAGCAGTTCTCCTCGATTGACGGAACCTAATGAAAAACTGTTTTTT. It yields the protein CASSSPRLTEPNEKLFF.

This chain joins TRBV18 and TRBJ2-7; unclear D gene. This CDR3 comprises 12 residues. V was pared by 3 bases and J by 1 base, with 4 bases between. The germline CDR1 and CDR2 sequences are KGHSH and LQKENI. CDR3 sequence (DNA): TGTGCCAGCTCACCTCTGTCCTACGAGCAGTACTTC. The encoded protein is CASSPLSYEQYF.

The chain carries TRBV4-1 and TRBJ2-5, with a tentative D call TRBD2 (5 bases). Trimming removed 4 bases at V and 2 bases at J, with 14 bases between. CDR1 MGHRA and CDR2 YSYEKL come from the germline V gene. The CDR3 contains 15 residues. The CDR3 protein is CASSPTEAEQETQYF. As DNA, the CDR3 is TGCGCCAGCAGCCCAACGGAGGCCGAGCAAGAGACCCAGTACTTC.

This clone has a single count. The genes are TRBV18 and TRBJ2-7; 8 nucleotides match TRBD1. The germline V gene encodes CDR1 KGHSH and CDR2 LQKENI. The J segment lost 2 bases and the V segment lost 3 bases, leaving 3 bases of the junction unmatched. This CDR3 has 14 amino acids. CDR3 DNA: TGTGCCAGCTCACCCCAGGGGGCTGCCTACGAGCAGTACTTC. Amino acid sequence: CASSPQGAAYEQYF.

The table lists this clone with a count of one. This rearrangement joins TRBV28 to TRBJ2-6; D possibly corresponds to TRBD1 (8 bases). Between the trimmed V and J ends, which lost 9 bases and 1 base, there was a span of 19 bases. The CDR3 contains 17 residues. Germline-derived CDR1 and CDR2 are MDHEN and SYDVKM. In DNA, the CDR3 is TGTGCCAGTATTAGGACAGGGAGGGTTTCTGGGGCCAACGTCCTGACTTTC. As protein: CASIRTGRVSGANVLTF.